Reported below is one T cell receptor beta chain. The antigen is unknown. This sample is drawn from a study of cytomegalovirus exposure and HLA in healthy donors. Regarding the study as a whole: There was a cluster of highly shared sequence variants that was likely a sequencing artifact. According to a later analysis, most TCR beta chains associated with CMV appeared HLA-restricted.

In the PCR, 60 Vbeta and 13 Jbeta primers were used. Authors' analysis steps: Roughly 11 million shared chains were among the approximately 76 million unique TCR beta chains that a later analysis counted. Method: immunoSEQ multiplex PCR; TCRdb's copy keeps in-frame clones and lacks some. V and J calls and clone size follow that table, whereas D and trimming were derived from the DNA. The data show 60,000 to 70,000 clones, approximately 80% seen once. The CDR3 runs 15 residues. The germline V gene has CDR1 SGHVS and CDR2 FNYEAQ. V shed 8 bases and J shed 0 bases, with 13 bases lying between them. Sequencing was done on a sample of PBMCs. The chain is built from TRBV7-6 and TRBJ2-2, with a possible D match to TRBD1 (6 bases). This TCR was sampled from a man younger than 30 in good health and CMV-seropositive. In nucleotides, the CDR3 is TGTGCCAGCGCCCCACAGGGTTCGAACACCGGGGAGCTGTTTTTT. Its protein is CASAPQGSNTGELFF.